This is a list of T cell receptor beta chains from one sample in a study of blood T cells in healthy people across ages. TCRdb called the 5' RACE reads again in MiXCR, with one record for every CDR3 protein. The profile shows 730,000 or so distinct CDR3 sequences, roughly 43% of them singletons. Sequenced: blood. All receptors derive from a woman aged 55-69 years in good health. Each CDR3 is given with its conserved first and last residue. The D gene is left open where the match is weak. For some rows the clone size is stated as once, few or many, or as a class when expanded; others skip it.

CAGLKLFRAVQGKGVGYTF,TGTGCCGGCTTGAAACTTTTCCGAGCGGTACAGGGAAAGGGGGTTGGCTACACCTTC,TRBV2,.,.,TRBJ1-2
CSVATGTRNSPLHF,TGCAGCGTTGCAACCGGGACGAGGAATTCACCCCTCCACTTT,TRBV29-1,.,.,TRBJ1-6
CASGRLGQVNSGANVLTF,TGTGCCAGCGGTCGTTTGGGACAGGTAAACTCTGGGGCCAACGTCCTGACTTTC,TRBV27,many,TRBD1,TRBJ2-6
CASSERQGAEDNEQFF,TGTGCCAGCAGTGAAAGGCAGGGGGCAGAGGACAATGAGCAGTTCTTC,TRBV25-1,.,TRBD1,TRBJ2-1
CSAPGSGGLDTQYF,TGCAGTGCTCCTGGGAGCGGGGGGCTGGATACGCAGTATTTT,TRBV20-1,.,TRBD2,TRBJ2-3
CASNPPGGRTDTQYF,TGTGCCAGCAACCCGCCGGGGGGGCGAACAGATACGCAGTATTTT,TRBV7-9,.,TRBD2,TRBJ2-3
CASSQGVHNEQYF,TGCGCCAGCAGCCAAGGGGTACACAATGAGCAGTACTTC,TRBV4-3,.,.,TRBJ2-7
CASRISAGGYSNQPQHF,TGTGCCAGCAGAATCTCCGCGGGGGGCTATAGCAATCAGCCCCAGCATTTT,TRBV6-2/TRBV6-3,.,.,TRBJ1-5
CSVDGGPEAFF,TGCAGCGTTGATGGGGGGCCTGAAGCTTTCTTT,TRBV29-1,.,.,TRBJ1-1
CASSPSGRTGELFF,TGTGCCAGCAGTCCGAGCGGGAGAACCGGGGAGCTGTTTTTT,TRBV12-3/TRBV12-4,.,TRBD2,TRBJ2-2
CSAGRTGVYYNEQFF,TGCAGTGCCGGTCGGACAGGGGTTTACTACAATGAGCAGTTCTTC,TRBV20-1,.,TRBD1,TRBJ2-1
CSVGGTSGNHNEQFF,TGCAGCGTGGGGGGGACTAGCGGGAACCACAATGAGCAGTTCTTC,TRBV29-1,many,TRBD2,TRBJ2-1
CASSQDFQAYEQYF,TGTGCCAGCAGCCAAGATTTCCAGGCCTACGAGCAGTACTTC,TRBV14,.,.,TRBJ2-7
CASNRRQGGLYNEQYF,TGTGCCAGCAACCGGAGACAGGGAGGTCTCTACAATGAGCAGTACTTC,TRBV28,.,.,TRBJ2-7
CASSLLPGLAGGNEQFF,TGCGCCAGCAGCTTACTTCCAGGACTAGCGGGAGGCAATGAGCAGTTCTTC,TRBV5-1,.,TRBD2,TRBJ2-1
CASSPEGVSYNSPLHF,TGTGCCAGCAGCCCCGAGGGTGTCTCCTATAATTCACCCCTCCACTTT,TRBV3-1,.,.,TRBJ1-6
CASSYSTSGANVLTF,TGTGCCAGCAGTTACTCGACCTCTGGGGCCAACGTCCTGACTTTC,TRBV6-2/TRBV6-3,.,.,TRBJ2-6
CASSYTYNSPLHF,TGTGCCAGCAGCTATACCTATAATTCACCCCTCCACTTT,TRBV7-3,few,.,TRBJ1-6
CASSLRGWNGYTF,TGTGCCAGCAGCCTCAGGGGGTGGAATGGCTACACCTTC,TRBV11-2,.,TRBD1,TRBJ1-2
CASSLIGDRNEQYF,TGTGCCAGCAGTTTAATAGGGGATCGTAACGAGCAGTACTTC,TRBV27,.,.,TRBJ2-7
CSAKIGGGHTEAFF,TGCAGTGCAAAGATTGGAGGTGGGCACACTGAAGCTTTCTTT,TRBV20-1,.,.,TRBJ1-1
CASSTGSGSPLHF,TGTGCCAGCAGTACAGGGAGTGGTTCACCCCTCCACTTT,TRBV6-5,few,.,TRBJ1-6
CASTPSDRVQETQYF,TGTGCCAGCACCCCCTCGGACAGGGTCCAAGAGACCCAGTACTTC,TRBV28,.,TRBD1,TRBJ2-5
CASSPPGTGWNEQFF,TGTGCCAGCAGCCCCCCCGGGACTGGGTGGAATGAGCAGTTCTTC,TRBV11-3,.,.,TRBJ2-1
CASSLPRLGERREQFF,TGTGCCAGCAGCTTACCCCGATTGGGGGAGCGCCGTGAGCAGTTCTTC,TRBV7-9,.,.,TRBJ2-1
CATSRDPPATGELFF,TGTGCCACCAGCAGAGATCCCCCAGCCACCGGGGAGCTGTTTTTT,TRBV15,.,.,TRBJ2-2
CASSLGDTYSNQPQHF,TGTGCCAGCAGCTTAGGGGACACATATAGCAATCAGCCCCAGCATTTT,TRBV7-6,.,.,TRBJ1-5
CASSTSPTVSSNQPQHF,TGTGCCAGCAGCACATCCCCGACAGTCAGTAGCAATCAGCCCCAGCATTTT,TRBV7-2,.,.,TRBJ1-5
CASTDRGGTGELFF,TGTGCCAGCACGGACAGGGGTGGGACCGGGGAGCTGTTTTTT,TRBV12-3/TRBV12-4,.,TRBD1,TRBJ2-2
CASSLNGLNEQFF,TGTGCCAGCAGTTTAAATGGACTGAATGAGCAGTTCTTC,TRBV27,few,.,TRBJ2-1
CSVVGTSGRAFYNEQFF,TGCAGCGTGGTAGGGACTAGCGGGAGGGCCTTCTACAATGAGCAGTTCTTC,TRBV29-1,.,TRBD2,TRBJ2-1
CASRRKNTEAFF,TGTGCCAGTAGGCGAAAAAACACTGAAGCTTTCTTT,TRBV19,once,.,TRBJ1-1